This is a list of T cell receptor beta chains from one sample in a study of control samples from healthy donors and cancer patients. This table comes from immunoSEQ multiplex PCR, and its TCRdb copy is limited to in-frame clones, with some not included. The top ten hold around 3.5% of the sample, which has fewer than 120,000 clones, roughly 90% seen once. Material: PBMCs. The receptor set was obtained from a woman aged 55-70 years with lung cancer. Each CDR3 is given with its conserved first and last residue. The D gene is left open where the match is weak. Not every row has a clone size; where given, it reads once, few, many or a size class.

v_gene,abundance,j_gene,d_gene,CDR3nt,CDR3aa
TRBV5-4,-,TRBJ2-1,-,TGTGCCAGCAGCTTAGCAGGGACCGTGTACAATGAGCAGTTCTTC,CASSLAGTVYNEQFF
TRBV18,-,TRBJ1-4,-,TGTGCCAGCTCACCTCTACAAGCAACTAATGAAAAACTGTTTTTT,CASSPLQATNEKLFF
TRBV5-1,once,TRBJ1-4,-,TGCGCCAGCAGCTTGGGGGGGCTGGATGAAAAACTGTTTTTT,CASSLGGLDEKLFF
TRBV3-1/TRBV3-2,few,TRBJ1-2,-,TGTGCCAGCAGCCCATTCGGACAGAACTATGGCTACACCTTC,CASSPFGQNYGYTF
TRBV7-9,-,TRBJ2-3,-,TGTGCCAGCAGCTTGAGTCACGGTAGCACAGATACGCAGTATTTT,CASSLSHGSTDTQYF
TRBV5-5,-,TRBJ1-2,-,TGTGCCAGCAGCTCTACAGGAAACTATGGCTACACCTTC,CASSSTGNYGYTF
TRBV12-5,-,TRBJ1-5,-,TGTGCTAGTGGTTTTTCTCCCAATCAGCCCCAGCATTTT,CASGFSPNQPQHF
TRBV5-1,-,TRBJ2-5,TRBD2,TGCGCCAGCAGCTTACTAGCGGGTCAAGAGACCCAGTACTTC,CASSLLAGQETQYF
TRBV19,-,TRBJ1-3,TRBD1,TGTGCCAGTAGTATAGGTACCGGGACAGCGCTCTCTGGAAACACCATATATTTT,CASSIGTGTALSGNTIYF
TRBV5-4,-,TRBJ2-7,-,TGTGCCAGCAGTTTCGGGGGAAGCTCCTACGAGCAGTACTTC,CASSFGGSSYEQYF
TRBV1,once,TRBJ2-2,-,TGCACCAGCAGCCATGTCGGACTAGCGGGAGGGCCGAGCACCGGGGAGCTGTTTTTT,CTSSHVGLAGGPSTGELFF
TRBV25-1,-,TRBJ1-2,-,TGTGCCAGCAGCCGAAGCGGGACACAGGGATACTATGGCTACACCTTC,CASSRSGTQGYYGYTF
TRBV5-1,-,TRBJ2-1,TRBD1,TGCGCCAGCAGCTCCGGGACAGGCTACAATGAGCAGTTCTTC,CASSSGTGYNEQFF
TRBV27,-,TRBJ1-1,TRBD1,TGTGCCAGCAGTTTATCCAGGGGGTTGAACACTGAAGCTTTCTTT,CASSLSRGLNTEAFF
TRBV3-1/TRBV3-2,-,TRBJ2-2,-,TGTGCCAGCAGCCAAGGGTTAGATACCGGGGAGCTGTTTTTT,CASSQGLDTGELFF
TRBV29-1,-,TRBJ2-5,-,TGCAGCGTTGTACTCCTGCCTTTGGAGACCCAGTACTTC,CSVVLLPLETQYF
TRBV3-1/TRBV3-2,-,TRBJ1-2,-,TGTGCCAGCAGCCAAGATTTGGGGTACTATGGCTACACCTTC,CASSQDLGYYGYTF
TRBV6-5,few,TRBJ2-7,TRBD1,TGTGCCAGCAGGGCTAGGGACAGAAACGAGCAGTACTTC,CASRARDRNEQYF
TRBV11-2,-,TRBJ2-1,TRBD2,TGTGCCAGCAGCTTAGAAATAGGGACTAGCGGGGGGGGCGAGCAGTTCTTC,CASSLEIGTSGGGEQFF
TRBV11-2,-,TRBJ1-2,-,TGTGCCAGCAGCTTAGGGGGGGCCGGCTATGGCTACACCTTC,CASSLGGAGYGYTF
TRBV2,-,TRBJ1-5,-,TGTGCCAGCAGTGAAGCCTCAGGGACCAATCAGCCCCAGCATTTT,CASSEASGTNQPQHF
TRBV6-2/TRBV6-3,-,TRBJ2-5,TRBD2,TGTGCCAGCAGTTACTCCACTAGCGGGGGGCCGGAGACCCAGTACTTC,CASSYSTSGGPETQYF
TRBV10-3,-,TRBJ2-7,-,TGTGCCATCAGTGAGCGACAGGAATACTCCTACGAGCAGTACTTC,CAISERQEYSYEQYF
TRBV5-1,-,TRBJ1-3,-,TGCGCCAGCAGCTTGGCTCCCCGGGACACCATATATTTT,CASSLAPRDTIYF
TRBV3-1/TRBV3-2,-,TRBJ2-2,-,TGTGCCAGCAGCCAAGAGGGGGCAGGCGGGGAGCTGTTTTTT,CASSQEGAGGELFF
TRBV14,-,TRBJ2-2,-,TGTGCCAGCAGCCGAAGCGCCACCGGGGAGCTGTTTTTT,CASSRSATGELFF
TRBV25-1,-,TRBJ2-5,-,TGTGCCAGCAGACAGGATGGGCAGACCCAGTACTTC,CASRQDGQTQYF
TRBV27,-,TRBJ1-2,-,TGTGCCAGCAGTGAGGGGCCCAAGATTAACTATGGCTACACCTTC,CASSEGPKINYGYTF
TRBV29-1,-,TRBJ1-5,TRBD1,TGCAGCGGCCTTTACAGGGGCCATCAGCCCCAGCATTTT,CSGLYRGHQPQHF
TRBV27,-,TRBJ1-1,-,TGTGCCAGCAGTTTGGCAGGGCGTGAAGTGACTGAAGCTTTCTTT,CASSLAGREVTEAFF
TRBV6-6,-,TRBJ2-1,TRBD2,TGTGCCAGCAGCTCTACTAGCGGGGCCTACAATGAGCAGTTCTTC,CASSSTSGAYNEQFF
TRBV4-2,-,TRBJ1-5,-,TGTGCCAGCAGCTCCCGGGACAGCAATCAGCCCCAGCATTTT,CASSSRDSNQPQHF
TRBV27,-,TRBJ1-2,-,TGTGCCAGCAGTTTAGGGGGGAGCTATGGCTACACCTTC,CASSLGGSYGYTF
TRBV6-1,once,TRBJ1-1,-,TGTGCCAGCAGTGATATTAACACTGAAGCTTTCTTT,CASSDINTEAFF
TRBV2,-,TRBJ1-5,-,TGTGCCAGCAGGTTGGGTGCGGGGGAAAGTCAGCCCCAGCATTTT,CASRLGAGESQPQHF
TRBV29-1,-,TRBJ2-7,-,TGCAGCGTTGCGGACGGTTTTTCCTACGAGCAGTACTTC,CSVADGFSYEQYF
TRBV30,-,TRBJ1-2,-,TGTGCCTTCACACAGGGTTATGGCTACACCTTC,CAFTQGYGYTF
TRBV4-2,many,TRBJ1-5,-,TGTGCCAGCAGCCAAGAGGGAAGTCAGCCCCAGCATTTT,CASSQEGSQPQHF